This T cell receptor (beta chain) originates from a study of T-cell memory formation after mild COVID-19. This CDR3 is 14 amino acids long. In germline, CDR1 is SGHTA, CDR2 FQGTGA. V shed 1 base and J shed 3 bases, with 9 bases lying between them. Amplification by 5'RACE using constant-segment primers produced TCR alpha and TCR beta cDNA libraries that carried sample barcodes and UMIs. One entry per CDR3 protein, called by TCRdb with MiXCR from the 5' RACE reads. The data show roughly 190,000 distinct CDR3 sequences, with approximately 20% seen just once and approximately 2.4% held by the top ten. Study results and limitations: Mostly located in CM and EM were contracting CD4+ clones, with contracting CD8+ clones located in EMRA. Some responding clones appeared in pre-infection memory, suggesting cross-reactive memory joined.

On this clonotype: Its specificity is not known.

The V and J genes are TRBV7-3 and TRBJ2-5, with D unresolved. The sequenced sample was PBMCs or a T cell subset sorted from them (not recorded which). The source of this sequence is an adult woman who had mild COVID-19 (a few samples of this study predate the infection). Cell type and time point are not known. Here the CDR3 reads CASSLNGPEETQYF. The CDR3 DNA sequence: TGTGCCAGCAGCTTAAACGGGCCTGAAGAGACCCAGTACTTC.